This T cell receptor (beta chain) was recovered during a study of a mutant IDH1 vaccine in newly diagnosed glioma. About the research overall: Treated patients had a mean age of 40.4 years and a sex split that was roughly 62% male and about 40% female. The earlier regimen, radiotherapy, temozolomide, or both, was most often both.

Broader study findings: Immune responses induced by vaccination arose in just under 95% of the patients. Pseudoprogression apparently tracked independently of changes in top peripheral T cell clonotypes.

The J segment lost 0 bases and the V segment lost 8 bases, leaving 5 bases of the junction unmatched. This CDR3 has 15 amino acids. The V gene's germline CDR1 is LNHDA and CDR2 SQIVND (reference sequence). About this clone: What it binds is not known.

This table comes from immunoSEQ multiplex PCR, and its TCRdb copy is limited to in-frame clones, with some not included. The sample holds approximately 15,000 clones, roughly 96% seen once. As to time point: baseline, week 1 (first vaccination visit). Documented treatment: pre-vaccination baseline after standard-of-care therapy. V gene TRBV19 combines with J gene TRBJ1-4; 8 bases match TRBD1. This clonotype originated in a woman aged 18-30 years with glioma. Some clones in this sample may be carry-over from other donors' samples. The specimen was peripheral blood mononuclear cells (PBMCs), collected from a glioma patient treated with radiotherapy, temozolomide or both. The CDR3 DNA is TGTGCCAGTCGACAACAGGGGGCAACTAATGAAAAACTGTTTTTT. It is translated as CASRQQGATNEKLFF.